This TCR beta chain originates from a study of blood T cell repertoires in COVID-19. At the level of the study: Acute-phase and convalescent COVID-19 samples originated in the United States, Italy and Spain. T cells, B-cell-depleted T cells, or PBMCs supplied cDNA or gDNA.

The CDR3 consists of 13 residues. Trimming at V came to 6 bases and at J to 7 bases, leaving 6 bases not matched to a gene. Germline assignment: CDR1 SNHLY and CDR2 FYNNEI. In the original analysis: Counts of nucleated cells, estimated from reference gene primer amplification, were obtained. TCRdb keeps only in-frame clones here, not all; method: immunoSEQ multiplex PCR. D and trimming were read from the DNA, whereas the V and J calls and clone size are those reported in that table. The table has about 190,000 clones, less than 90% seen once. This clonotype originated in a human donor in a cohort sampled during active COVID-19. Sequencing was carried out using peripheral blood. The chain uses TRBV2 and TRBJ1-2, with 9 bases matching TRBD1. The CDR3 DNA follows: TGTGCCAGCAGACCCACAGGGGGCTCTGGCTACACCTTC. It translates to CASRPTGGSGYTF.